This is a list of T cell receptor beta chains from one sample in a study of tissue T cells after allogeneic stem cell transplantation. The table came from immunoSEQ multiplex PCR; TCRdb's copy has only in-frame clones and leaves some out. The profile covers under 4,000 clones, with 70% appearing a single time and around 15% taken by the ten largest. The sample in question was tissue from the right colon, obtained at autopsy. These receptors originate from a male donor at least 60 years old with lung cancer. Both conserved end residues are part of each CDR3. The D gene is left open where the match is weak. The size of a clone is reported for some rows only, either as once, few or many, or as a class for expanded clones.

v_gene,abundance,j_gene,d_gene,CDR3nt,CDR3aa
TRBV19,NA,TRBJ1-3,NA,TGTGCCAGTAGTACAGGGCTTGGAAACACCATATATTTT,CASSTGLGNTIYF
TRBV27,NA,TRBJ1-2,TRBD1,TGTGCCAGCAGTTTTGGGACAGGGGCTGACGGCTACACCTTC,CASSFGTGADGYTF
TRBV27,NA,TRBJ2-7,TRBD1,TGTGCCAGCTCCACAGGGGGCTCTTACGAGCAGTACTTC,CASSTGGSYEQYF
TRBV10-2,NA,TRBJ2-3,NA,TGCGCCAGCAGTGAGCTCCTCTGGGATACGCAGTATTTT,CASSELLWDTQYF
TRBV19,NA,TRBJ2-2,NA,TGTGCCAGTAGCGAAGGGGGGAACACCGGGGAGCTGTTTTTT,CASSEGGNTGELFF
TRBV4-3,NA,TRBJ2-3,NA,TGCGCCAGCAGCCTCGAGCGGGCAGGGGTAGATACGCAGTATTTT,CASSLERAGVDTQYF
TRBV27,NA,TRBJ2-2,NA,TGTGCCAGCAGTATCTTTCCCGGGGAGCTGTTTTTT,CASSIFPGELFF
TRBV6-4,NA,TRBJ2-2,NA,TGTGCCAGCAGTGAAACGAACACCGGGGAGCTGTTTTTT,CASSETNTGELFF
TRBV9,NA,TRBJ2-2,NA,TGTGCCAGCAGCGTAGAGGCGTGGGACAATCTTCCCGGGGAGCTGTTTTTT,CASSVEAWDNLPGELFF
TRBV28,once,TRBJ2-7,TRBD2,TGTGCCAGCAGTTTGACTAGCGGGAGGGTTAGCTCCTACGAGCAGTACTTC,CASSLTSGRVSSYEQYF
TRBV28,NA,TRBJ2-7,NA,TGTGCCAGCAGTCCTGCTGGGGCTAGCGACTCCTACGAGCAGTACTTC,CASSPAGASDSYEQYF
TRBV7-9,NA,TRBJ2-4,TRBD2,TGTGCCATCAACGCGGGACTAGCTAAAGACATTCAGTACTTC,CAINAGLAKDIQYF
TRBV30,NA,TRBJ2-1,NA,TGTGCCTACCGCCGAGCGAACCCTTCCTACAATGAGCAGTTCTTC,CAYRRANPSYNEQFF
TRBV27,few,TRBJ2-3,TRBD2,TGTGCCAGCAGTACCCGTGGACTAGCCTTAGGAACAGATACGCAGTATTTT,CASSTRGLALGTDTQYF
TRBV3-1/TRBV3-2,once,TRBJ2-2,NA,TGTGCCAGCAGCCAAAGTAAGGGCTGGACCGGGGAGCTGTTTTTT,CASSQSKGWTGELFF
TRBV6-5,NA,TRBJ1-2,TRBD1,TGTGCCAGCAGTCGCCCTACGACAGGGGACAATGGCTACACCTTC,CASSRPTTGDNGYTF
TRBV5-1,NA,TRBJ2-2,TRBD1,TGCGCCAGCAGCGCCCGGGACAGGGCCACGAACACCGGGGAGCTGTTTTTT,CASSARDRATNTGELFF
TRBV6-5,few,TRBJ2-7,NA,TGTGCCAGCAGTTCGACAGGTTCGCACAACGAGCAGTACTTC,CASSSTGSHNEQYF
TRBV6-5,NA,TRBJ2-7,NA,TGTGCCAGCAGTTACTCTGGGGAGCAGTACTTC,CASSYSGEQYF
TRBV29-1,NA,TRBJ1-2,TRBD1,TGCAGCGTTGCGACAGGGGGCGCGGGAAACTATGGCTACACCTTC,CSVATGGAGNYGYTF
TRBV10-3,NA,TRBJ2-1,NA,TGTGCCATCAGTGAGCCCATCGTGGATGAGCAGTTCTTC,CAISEPIVDEQFF
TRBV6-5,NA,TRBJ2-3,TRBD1,TGTGCCAGCAGTAAACAGGGGACACCCTCAGATACGCAGTATTTT,CASSKQGTPSDTQYF
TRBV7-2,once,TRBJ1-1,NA,TGTGCCAGCAGCTTAGGCAGGGAGGCAACTGAAGCTTTCTTT,CASSLGREATEAFF
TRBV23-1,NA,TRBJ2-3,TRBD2,TGCGCCAGCAGTCAGTCCACTAGCGGGAGACCGGATACGCAGTATTTT,CASSQSTSGRPDTQYF
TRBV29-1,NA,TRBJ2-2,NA,TGCAGCGTTGAAGATCCTCGGGTCACCGGGGAGCTGTTTTTT,CSVEDPRVTGELFF
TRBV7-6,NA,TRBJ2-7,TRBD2,TGTGCCAGCAGCATCCTCTCTAGCGGGAGTTCGTACGAGCAGTACTTC,CASSILSSGSSYEQYF
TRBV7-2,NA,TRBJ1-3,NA,TGTGCCAGCAGCTCCATGGGTAGGGTTGGAAACACCATATATTTT,CASSSMGRVGNTIYF
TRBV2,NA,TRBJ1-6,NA,TGTGCCAGCAGTGAAGGGCCTAGTTCACCCCTCCACTTT,CASSEGPSSPLHF
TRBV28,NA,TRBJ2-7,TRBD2,TGTGCCAGCAGTTTCCCAGCGGGAGAGTTCTCCTACGAGCAGTACTTC,CASSFPAGEFSYEQYF
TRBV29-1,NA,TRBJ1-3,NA,TGCAGCGTTAAACAGGGTTCCTCTGGAAACACCATATATTTT,CSVKQGSSGNTIYF
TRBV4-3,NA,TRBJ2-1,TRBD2,TGCGCCAGCAGCGCGCCGGGACTAGCGGCCACTCCGTACAATGAGCAGTTCTTC,CASSAPGLAATPYNEQFF
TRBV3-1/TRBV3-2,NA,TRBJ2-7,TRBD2,TGTGCCAGCAGCCAAGGACTAGCGGGCGAGCAGTACTTC,CASSQGLAGEQYF
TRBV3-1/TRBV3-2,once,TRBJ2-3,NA,TGTGCCAGCAGCCAAGAAGGATTCACAGATACGCAGTATTTT,CASSQEGFTDTQYF
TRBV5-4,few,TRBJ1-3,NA,TGTGCCAGCAGCTTGGACAGCTCTGGAAACACCATATATTTT,CASSLDSSGNTIYF
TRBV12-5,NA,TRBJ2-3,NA,TGTGCTAGTGGTTTTTATGGGGGGAGCACAGATACGCAGTATTTT,CASGFYGGSTDTQYF
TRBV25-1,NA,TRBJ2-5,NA,TGTGCCAGCAGTGGAGGAAAGACCCAGTACTTC,CASSGGKTQYF
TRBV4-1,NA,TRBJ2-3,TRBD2,TGCGCCAGCAGCGGAGGACTAGCGGGCTCTATACCCGAGTATTTT,CASSGGLAGSIPEYF
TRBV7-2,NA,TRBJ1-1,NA,TGTGCCAGCAGCTGGTGGGGCACTGAAGCTTTCTTT,CASSWWGTEAFF
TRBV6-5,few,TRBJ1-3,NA,TGTGCCAGCAGTTATGATTGGGCATCAGGAAACACCATATATTTT,CASSYDWASGNTIYF
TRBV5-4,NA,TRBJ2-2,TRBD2,TGTGCCAGCAGCCCTAATACCGGGACTAGCGAGACCGGGGAGCTGTTTTTT,CASSPNTGTSETGELFF